These T cell receptor beta chains were read from a single sample in a study of T cell changes during pregnancy in multiple sclerosis. Here immunoSEQ multiplex PCR was the method, and the copy in TCRdb shows in-frame clones only, minus some. The sample has 35,000 to 45,000 clones, 75% to 95% seen once. The sequencing used CD4+ T cells from peripheral blood mononuclear cells, collected in the third trimester of pregnancy. All receptors come from a female donor with multiple sclerosis, enrolled in a pregnancy study. The conserved cysteine and the conserved F or W are not part of the CDR3 here. Fields, in order: D gene, clone size, V gene, CDR3 protein. The D gene is left open where the match is weak. The size of a clone is reported for some rows only, either as once, few or many, or as a class for expanded clones.

d_gene: TRBD2; abundance: once; v_gene: TRBV9; CDR3aa: ASSPSGSSVDTQY
d_gene: TRBD1; abundance: -; v_gene: TRBV6-1; CDR3aa: ASSVGDRDADTQY
d_gene: TRBD1; abundance: -; v_gene: TRBV7-2; CDR3aa: ASSFRRTGILYGYT
d_gene: TRBD1; abundance: -; v_gene: TRBV4-3; CDR3aa: ASSKPPLGTESTDTQY
d_gene: TRBD2; abundance: -; v_gene: TRBV11-1; CDR3aa: ASSLRGTSGRVNNEQF
d_gene: TRBD1; abundance: once; v_gene: TRBV5-1; CDR3aa: ASSWTPRRDRLTSSYNEQF
d_gene: -; abundance: -; v_gene: TRBV10-1; CDR3aa: ASQTHLLETQETQY
d_gene: -; abundance: -; v_gene: TRBV5-5; CDR3aa: ASSSQTGVYNEQF
d_gene: -; abundance: -; v_gene: TRBV7-2; CDR3aa: ASSLLYEQY
d_gene: -; abundance: -; v_gene: TRBV27; CDR3aa: ASSLYGGSSYEQY
d_gene: -; abundance: -; v_gene: TRBV19; CDR3aa: ASSIGGRNQPQH
d_gene: -; abundance: -; v_gene: TRBV21-1; CDR3aa: ASRARPENDSTRPQETQY
d_gene: -; abundance: -; v_gene: TRBV5-1; CDR3aa: ASSSQSGGNQPQH
d_gene: TRBD2; abundance: few; v_gene: TRBV5-4; CDR3aa: ASSPKKAGLNQETQY
d_gene: -; abundance: -; v_gene: TRBV2; CDR3aa: ASSEMGHGYGYT
d_gene: -; abundance: -; v_gene: TRBV28; CDR3aa: ASSLASREQY
d_gene: -; abundance: -; v_gene: TRBV7-2; CDR3aa: ASSLGGPKNIQY
d_gene: TRBD1; abundance: -; v_gene: TRBV6-6; CDR3aa: ASSYAGTEEH
d_gene: TRBD1; abundance: -; v_gene: TRBV19; CDR3aa: ASSIGQGAGNEQF
d_gene: -; abundance: -; v_gene: TRBV5-6; CDR3aa: ASSLYRVSTNEKLF
d_gene: -; abundance: once; v_gene: TRBV28; CDR3aa: ASSTNVRGYT
d_gene: TRBD1; abundance: -; v_gene: TRBV6-1; CDR3aa: ASDRDSYEQY
d_gene: TRBD1; abundance: -; v_gene: TRBV7-9; CDR3aa: ASSPGTGGRF
d_gene: TRBD2; abundance: -; v_gene: TRBV4-1; CDR3aa: ASSQEFGRGADTQY
d_gene: TRBD1; abundance: few; v_gene: TRBV19; CDR3aa: ASSGQGAHEQY
d_gene: -; abundance: -; v_gene: TRBV21-1; CDR3aa: ASSKGGFPDSGLYSNQPQH
d_gene: TRBD2; abundance: -; v_gene: TRBV5-1; CDR3aa: ASSSGSEDEQY
d_gene: TRBD1; abundance: -; v_gene: TRBV6-5; CDR3aa: ASRPGQGGHEQY
d_gene: TRBD1; abundance: -; v_gene: TRBV11-2; CDR3aa: ASSLGGQGNEKLF
d_gene: TRBD2; abundance: -; v_gene: TRBV7-2; CDR3aa: ASSLGSSGRVTDTQY
d_gene: TRBD1; abundance: -; v_gene: TRBV27; CDR3aa: ASSPSRDRAPF
d_gene: -; abundance: -; v_gene: TRBV5-4; CDR3aa: ASSQGSTEAF
d_gene: TRBD1; abundance: -; v_gene: TRBV19; CDR3aa: ASRGQGAESKNIQY
d_gene: -; abundance: -; v_gene: TRBV25-1; CDR3aa: ASSEYGGNQPQH
d_gene: -; abundance: -; v_gene: TRBV2; CDR3aa: ASSGGAAGAAYEQY
d_gene: -; abundance: -; v_gene: TRBV7-9; CDR3aa: ASSPLGHPGYNEQF
d_gene: TRBD2; abundance: -; v_gene: TRBV4-1; CDR3aa: ASSHLGRTSGGDTQY
d_gene: TRBD2; abundance: -; v_gene: TRBV7-9; CDR3aa: ASSAGLAGVVNEQF
d_gene: TRBD1; abundance: -; v_gene: TRBV6-6; CDR3aa: ASRPGQGASDGTF
d_gene: TRBD1; abundance: -; v_gene: TRBV5-4; CDR3aa: ASSPGTGPNEKLF
d_gene: TRBD1; abundance: -; v_gene: TRBV4-1; CDR3aa: ASSQLAAGTGNGYT
d_gene: -; abundance: -; v_gene: TRBV10-1; CDR3aa: ASSDARRDINTGELF
d_gene: -; abundance: -; v_gene: TRBV7-2; CDR3aa: ASSRNLRQEAF
d_gene: -; abundance: -; v_gene: TRBV19; CDR3aa: ASSSPGSWLNQPQH
d_gene: -; abundance: -; v_gene: TRBV5-6; CDR3aa: ASSFRPSRALNTQY
d_gene: -; abundance: once; v_gene: TRBV29-1; CDR3aa: SVRVSYEQY
d_gene: TRBD1; abundance: -; v_gene: TRBV19; CDR3aa: ASKTERQGRLKD
d_gene: -; abundance: -; v_gene: TRBV6-5; CDR3aa: ASSYFDRNTEAF
d_gene: -; abundance: -; v_gene: TRBV6-6; CDR3aa: ASKQNTEAF
d_gene: -; abundance: -; v_gene: TRBV6-6; CDR3aa: ASSYSTRAVTDTQY
d_gene: -; abundance: once; v_gene: TRBV11-2; CDR3aa: ASSRRPDYGYT
d_gene: -; abundance: -; v_gene: TRBV7-2; CDR3aa: ASSLMRGAYEQY
d_gene: TRBD1; abundance: -; v_gene: TRBV30; CDR3aa: AWSAWDRGPSNEKLF
d_gene: -; abundance: once; v_gene: TRBV7-2; CDR3aa: ASSYVGTWGGKNTEAF
d_gene: -; abundance: -; v_gene: TRBV4-3; CDR3aa: ASSRGVNTEAF
d_gene: TRBD1; abundance: few; v_gene: TRBV6-6; CDR3aa: ASSWGTAYNEQF
d_gene: -; abundance: -; v_gene: TRBV7-7; CDR3aa: ASSKDNLSGNTIY
d_gene: -; abundance: -; v_gene: TRBV2; CDR3aa: ASSSDRLPDQPQH
d_gene: -; abundance: -; v_gene: TRBV6-5; CDR3aa: ASSPRGYSGNTIY